This TCR beta chain originates from a study of cytomegalovirus exposure and HLA in healthy donors. Whole-study results and caveats: A later look showed TCR association rates differing by HLA locus, highest for DRB1 and lowest for HLA-C. Later analysis reportedly placed an Asian-associated ancestry cluster below the roughly 670-donor mean in N-insertions. TCR beta sequences reportedly predicted most subjects' HLA-A and HLA-B alleles accurately.

60 Vbeta and 13 Jbeta primers were used in PCR. Assay: immunoSEQ multiplex PCR; the TCRdb copy retains only in-frame clones and omits some. Of 80,000 to 130,000 clones listed, 79% are singletons. As to this clone: Its antigen is undetermined.

The V gene end was trimmed by 2 bases and the J gene end by 2 bases; junction bases not matched to a gene: 11. CDR1 is KGHSH, CDR2 LQKENI, per germline. The CDR3 is made up of 18 amino acids. The sequenced sample was PBMCs. The chain links TRBV18 to TRBJ1-5; 8 bases are shared with TRBD1. The clonotype comes from a female donor in good health and CMV-seropositive. The chain's CDR3 is CASSPTGDRRIGNQPQHF. CDR3 DNA sequence: TGTGCCAGCTCACCAACAGGGGACAGGCGGATTGGCAATCAGCCCCAGCATTTT.